The clone carrying this T cell receptor beta chain was counted many times. Its antigen is as yet unknown. TCRdb ran MiXCR on the reads and lists one entry per CDR3 protein. The sample yields some 70,000 distinct CDR3 sequences, 22% seen once. This specimen comes from a study of T cell repertoires in cytomegalovirus infection. The CDR3 extends over 16 amino acids. Trimming removed 1 base from V and 14 bases from J; junction bases left unmatched: 10. The germline V gene encodes CDR1 SGHTA and CDR2 FQGNSA. This TCR derives from a human donor in good health (CMV status not recorded). Some clones in this sample may be carry-over from other donors' samples. The specimen sequenced was PBMCs, sequenced either directly or after in vitro stimulation (not recorded which). This sequence joins TRBV7-2 and TRBJ2-1; TRBD2 matches at 14 bases. This CDR3 is CASSLVGGLAGGAEFF. In DNA, the CDR3 is TGTGCCAGCAGCTTAGTGGGAGGACTAGCGGGGGGCGCCGAGTTCTTC.